This T cell receptor beta chain emerged from a study of blood T cell repertoires in COVID-19. CDR3 length: 17 residues. V shed 2 bases and J 4 bases; nucleotides not matched to a gene: 8. The germline V gene encodes CDR1 MGHRA and CDR2 YSYEKL. Original data processing: Amplification from reference gene primers served as the basis for estimated nucleated cell counts. The table came from immunoSEQ multiplex PCR; TCRdb's copy has only in-frame clones and leaves some out. V, J and clone size are taken as reported in that table, and D and trimming were inferred from the DNA itself. The sample has about 200,000 clones; 86% are singletons.

The rearrangement joins TRBV4-1 to TRBJ2-1; 10 nucleotides line up with TRBD2. The origin of this receptor is a man older than 75 with acute or convalescent COVID-19. Sequences were obtained from peripheral blood. CDR3 sequence reads: CASSQSGLSGRYNEQFF. For the CDR3, the DNA is TGCGCCAGCAGCCAAAGCGGACTTAGCGGGAGGTACAATGAGCAGTTCTTC.